The 20 T cell receptor beta chains in this list originate from one sample, sequenced in a study of shared clonotypes between healthy human individuals. Profiled with immunoSEQ multiplex PCR; TCRdb holds only in-frame clones, not every one. The sample shows fewer than 600,000 clones, 79% of them seen only once. The sequencing input was PBMCs. The receptors derive from a woman between 35 and 50 years old in good health. Some clones in this sample may be carry-over from other donors' samples.

This clone appeared a few times. The rearrangement uses TRBV4-1 and TRBJ2-7; 7 bases align to TRBD1. The germline V gene encodes CDR1 MGHRA and CDR2 YSYEKL. This CDR3 has 15 amino acids. V shed 0 bases, J shed 5 bases, and the junction held 7 bases outside the gene matches. The CDR3 nucleotides are TGCGCCAGCAGCCAAGAGGGGACAGCACTTAACGAGCAGTACTTC. The encoded protein is CASSQEGTALNEQYF.

The rearrangement uses TRBV15 and TRBJ2-1; 11 nucleotides line up with TRBD1. Looked up from germline, CDR1 is LNHNV and CDR2 is YYDKDF (reference sequence). The ends lost 2 bases at V and 7 bases at J; junction bases unmatched: 7. This CDR3 has 16 residues. This CDR3 is CATSRRSGDRGNEQFF. In DNA form, the CDR3 reads TGTGCCACCAGCAGAAGATCGGGGGACAGGGGGAATGAGCAGTTCTTC.

The chain is built from TRBV19 and TRBJ2-2, with TRBD1 identical over 8 bases. Trimming at V came to 6 bases and at J to 6 bases, leaving 9 bases not matched to a gene. The CDR3 has 15 residues. Germline CDR1 LNHDA, CDR2 SQIVND (reference sequence). The CDR3 spells CASRKYSGGPGELFF. Written as DNA, the CDR3 is TGTGCCAGTAGAAAATATTCAGGGGGCCCCGGGGAGCTGTTTTTT.

This chain uses TRBV15 with TRBJ2-7, with a weak D call TRBD1 (6 bases). The V gene's germline CDR1 is LNHNV and CDR2 YYDKDF (reference sequence). The CDR3 loop spans 14 amino acids. V dropped 0 bases and J dropped 5 bases, with 11 bases sitting between them. CDR3 amino acids: CATSREGTTDEQYF. CDR3 DNA sequence: TGTGCCACCAGCAGAGAGGGGACAACGGACGAGCAGTACTTC.

The chain employs TRBV5-1 and TRBJ2-7, with 10 bases fitting TRBD1. The V gene's germline CDR1 is SGHRS and CDR2 YFSETQ. Losses at the gene ends were 3 bases for V and 5 bases for J; bases not matched to a gene: 8. This CDR3 contains 15 residues. CDR3 coding DNA: TGCGCCAGCAGCTGGGTCGGGACAGGGGACGACGAGCAGTACTTC. Translating gives CASSWVGTGDDEQYF.

The chain carries TRBV28 and TRBJ2-3, with 11 bases fitting TRBD2. CDR1 and CDR2 (germline): MDHEN, SYDVKM. V dropped 9 bases and J dropped 3; count of bases not matched to a gene: 2. The length of the CDR3 is 13 residues. CDR3 in amino acids: CASSGRATDTQYF. CDR3 bases: TGTGCCAGTAGCGGGAGGGCGACAGATACGCAGTATTTT.

This clone was seen once. This chain connects TRBV5-3 to TRBJ2-3; perhaps D is TRBD1 or TRBD2 (5 bases each). Being an ORF, TRBV5-3 has a function that is uncertain. V was clipped by 0 bases and J by 0 bases, with 8 bases between them. This CDR3 contains 15 residues. In DNA form, the CDR3 reads TGTGCCAGAAGCTTGGTCAGGGAGAGCACAGATACGCAGTATTTT. Amino acid sequence: CARSLVRESTDTQYF.

V gene TRBV7-9 combines with J gene TRBJ2-5; 7 bases are a match to TRBD1. Germline CDR1 is SEHNR and CDR2 is FQNEAQ (reference sequence). There are 13 residues in the CDR3. V gave up 7 bases and J gave up 4 bases; unmatched junction bases: 6. CDR3 sequence: CASTNRGAETQYF. Here the CDR3 DNA reads TGTGCCAGCACCAACAGGGGAGCAGAGACCCAGTACTTC.

This chain uses TRBV2 with TRBJ1-2; D is unresolved. The V gene's germline CDR1 is SNHLY and CDR2 FYNNEI. V shed 8 bases and J shed 4 bases, with 5 bases lying between them. This CDR3 is 10 amino acids long. The CDR3 spells CASGSYGYTF. In nucleotides, the CDR3 is TGTGCCAGCGGCTCCTATGGCTACACCTTC.

The gene calls are TRBV11-1 and TRBJ2-2, with unresolved D. This CDR3 is 14 amino acids long. V was pared by 3 bases and J by 6 bases, with 11 bases between. CDR1 and CDR2 (germline): SGHAT, FQDESV (reference sequence). CDR3 sequence reads: CASSLYYGAGELFF. The CDR3 DNA sequence: TGTGCCAGCAGCTTGTATTACGGAGCCGGGGAGCTGTTTTTT.

This rearrangement joins TRBV30 to TRBJ1-6; the D gene is possibly TRBD1 (5 bases). V was clipped by 3 bases and J by 0 bases, with 12 bases between them. CDR3 length equals 16 residues. Germline V gives CDR1 GTSNPN, CDR2 SVGIG (reference sequence). CDR3 sequence reads: CAWRREGSSYNSPLHF. DNA for the CDR3: TGTGCCTGGAGAAGGGAGGGGAGCTCCTATAATTCACCCCTCCACTTT.

This clone is a singleton in its sample. The J gene is TRBJ2-1, the V gene TRBV6-1; 14 bases map to TRBD2. The CDR3 is 15 residues long. Germline lookup yields CDR1 MNHNS and CDR2 SASEGT. J lost 10 bases, V lost 3 bases, and 5 bases had no gene match. As DNA, the CDR3 is TGTGCCAGCAGTGACCCGGGACTAGCGGGAGAAGAGCAGTTCTTC. This sequence encodes CASSDPGLAGEEQFF.

A few counts support this clone. The chain links TRBV2 to TRBJ2-7; D is possibly TRBD1 (6 bases). The germline V gene has CDR1 SNHLY and CDR2 FYNNEI. Trimming shortened V by 7 bases and J by 2 bases, and 12 bases separated the two germline ends. The CDR3 contains 13 residues. The CDR3 is CASTRDIAYEQYF. The DNA for the CDR3 is TGTGCCAGCACCCGGGACATCGCCTACGAGCAGTACTTC. Drawing the rest from reference TRBV2 and TRBJ2-7, the complete variable domain is EPEVTQTPSHQVTQMGQEVILRCVPISNHLYFYWYRQILGQKVEFLVSFYNNEISEKSEIFDDQFSVERPDGSNFTLKIRSTKLEDSAMYFCASTRDIAYEQYFGPGTRLTVT.

This chain uses TRBV4-3 with TRBJ1-3, with TRBD1 identical over 7 bases. Losses at the gene ends were 4 bases for V and 8 bases for J; bases not matched to a gene: 11. The CDR3 has 15 residues. Germline CDR1 and CDR2: LGHNA and YSLEER. In DNA form, the CDR3 reads TGCGCCAGCAGCCGCCAGACAGGGACTTTTGACACCATATATTTT. Its translation is CASSRQTGTFDTIYF.

This clone has more than one count but fewer than ten. The V call is TRBV9, the J call TRBJ1-1; D possibly corresponds to TRBD1 (5 bases). CDR3 length: 16 amino acids. Trimming removed 4 bases from V and 3 bases from J, with 19 bases in between. CDR1 is SGDLS, CDR2 YYNGEE, per germline. This chain's CDR3 is CASSPLQRGGDTEAFF. As DNA, the CDR3 is TGTGCCAGCAGCCCTTTACAAAGGGGAGGGGACACTGAAGCTTTCTTT.

V gene TRBV27 combines with J gene TRBJ2-6; D call uncertain. The CDR3 length is 17 residues. Trimming cost V 0 bases and J 2 bases, with 11 bases left between them. Germline V gene lookup returns CDR1 MNHEY and CDR2 SMNVEV (reference sequence). CDR3 loop: CASSLSGRITGANVLTF. The CDR3 DNA reads as TGTGCCAGCAGTTTATCAGGGCGTATTACTGGGGCCAACGTCCTGACTTTC.

This rearrangement joins TRBV9 to TRBJ2-5; D could derive from TRBD1 or TRBD2 (5 bases each). Germline lookup yields CDR1 SGDLS and CDR2 YYNGEE. The V and J ends lost 7 bases and 0 bases respectively, with 22 bases between them. The CDR3 runs to 17 residues. This CDR3 is CASQPGTPVGYQETQYF. CDR3 in DNA: TGTGCCAGCCAACCAGGGACCCCGGTGGGGTACCAAGAGACCCAGTACTTC.

V usage is TRBV7-2 and J usage is TRBJ1-2, with D hard to call. Trimming cost V 3 bases and J 4 bases, with 15 bases left between them. In germline, CDR1 is SGHTA, CDR2 FQGNSA. The CDR3 has 15 residues. The CDR3 DNA reads as TGTGCCAGCAGCTTTCTTACCGGACGGGGCTATGGCTACACCTTC. It yields the protein CASSFLTGRGYGYTF. The full variable domain, completed using reference TRBV7-2 and TRBJ1-2, is GAGVSQSPSNKVTEKGKDVELRCDPISGHTALYWYRQSLGQGLEFLIYFQGNSAPDKSGLPSDRFSAERTGGSVSTLTIQRTQQEDSAVYLCASSFLTGRGYGYTFGSGTRLTVV.

A single count supports this clone. The V call is TRBV7-2, the J call TRBJ2-5; 10 nucleotides match TRBD2. The CDR3 is 15 residues long. V dropped 6 bases and J dropped 5; count of bases not matched to a gene: 9. From germline, CDR1 is SGHTA and CDR2 FQGNSA. The CDR3 nucleotides are TGTGCCAGCAGGCGCTCGGGACTAGCGAGCGAGACCCAGTACTTC. Amino acids: CASRRSGLASETQYF.

This chain joins TRBV2 and TRBJ2-3; 16 nucleotides align to TRBD2. The V gene end was trimmed by 11 bases and the J gene end by 1 base; junction bases not matched to a gene: 9. Germline values: CDR1 SNHLY, CDR2 FYNNEI. This CDR3 contains 17 residues. Here the CDR3 DNA reads TGTGCCCGCGGGGACGGGACTAGCGGGGGGGGCACAGATACGCAGTATTTT. Translating gives CARGDGTSGGGTDTQYF.